The 2 T cell receptor beta chains given below trace back to one sample, sequenced in a study of T cells after yellow fever vaccination. TCRdb re-called the 5' RACE reads with MiXCR, one entry per CDR3 protein. The sample comprises 130,000 or so distinct CDR3 sequences, 15% of which are singletons, and 43% rests with the top ten. The specimen comprised CD8+ T cells sorted from PBMCs, sampled 5 days after the yellow fever booster vaccination. The receptors were gathered from a man younger than 30 who received the YFV17D yellow fever vaccine.

V is TRBV5-5 and J is TRBJ2-5, with 7 bases lining up with TRBD1. In germline, CDR1 is SGHKS, CDR2 YYEKEE (reference sequence). CDR3 length: 14 amino acids. The V and J ends lost 4 bases and 2 bases, in that order; junction bases with no gene match: 5. DNA of the CDR3: TGTGCCAGCAGCGTAAGACAGGGACAAGAGACCCAGTACTTC. The encoded protein is CASSVRQGQETQYF.

This clonotype was found a few times. The gene calls are TRBV20-1 and TRBJ2-5, with D uncertain. This CDR3 spans 13 amino acids. Trimming pared 6 bases from V and 0 bases from J, leaving 11 bases between. The germline CDR1 and CDR2 sequences are DFQATT and SNEGSKA (reference sequence). In DNA form, the CDR3 reads TGCAGTGCAGTAGAAACGTACCAAGAGACCCAGTACTTC. Encoded protein: CSAVETYQETQYF.